A selection of T cell receptor beta chains follows, all from one sample in a study of cytomegalovirus exposure and HLA in healthy donors. Clones were sequenced by immunoSEQ multiplex PCR, and TCRdb holds only the in-frame ones, with some missing. The sample table includes about 140,000 clones. The sequenced sample was PBMCs. The receptor source for this set is a woman younger than 30 in good health and CMV-seronegative. Both conserved end residues are part of each CDR3. The order of the fields is J gene, V gene, CDR3 protein.

TRBJ1-1 | TRBV7-6 | CASSLQGLNTEAFF
TRBJ2-3 | TRBV15 | CATSKWVGQGPDTQYF
TRBJ2-7 | TRBV28 | CASSSIGTSGRSEQYF
TRBJ2-3 | TRBV7-2 | CASSAPAGGPKTQYF
TRBJ2-3 | TRBV29-1 | CSVDLAGEVSDTQYF
TRBJ1-4 | TRBV7-9 | CASSPGEGVEKLFF
TRBJ2-5 | TRBV9 | CASSANSGTSQETQYF
TRBJ2-5 | TRBV7-7 | CASSLQGTSWETQYF
TRBJ2-1 | TRBV7-3 | CASSPQRGSYNEQFF
TRBJ2-1 | TRBV5-1 | CASSPSRAYNEQFF
TRBJ2-1 | TRBV5-6 | CASSLGTSFFGEQFF
TRBJ2-5 | TRBV19 | CASRGFQETQYF
TRBJ2-3 | TRBV9 | CASSVAVTRTGSTDTQYF
TRBJ2-3 | TRBV4-3 | CASSQDSRADTQYF
TRBJ1-5 | TRBV27 | CASSSGLRSPTLAHQPQHF
TRBJ1-4 | TRBV5-5 | CASSLRQVVATNEKLFF
TRBJ1-2 | TRBV25-1 | CASSETGGFVPYGYTF
TRBJ2-3 | TRBV18 | CASSRTPLLTGGTDTQYF
TRBJ1-2 | TRBV19 | CASSIAIQGPPRGTF
TRBJ1-1 | TRBV7-8 | CASSRNQDRTLNTEAFF
TRBJ1-2 | TRBV7-2 | CASSSMVENYGYTF
TRBJ2-1 | TRBV4-1 | CASSPATSDYNEQFF
TRBJ1-2 | TRBV5-8 | CASSLAHRAGYGYTF
TRBJ2-4 | TRBV19 | CASSTTGFGDIQYF
TRBJ2-1 | TRBV5-1 | CASSYTTSGPYNEQFF
TRBJ2-7 | TRBV4-1 | CASSQALTGMSSYEQYF
TRBJ1-1 | TRBV11-3 | CASIVRPGTEAFF